This T cell receptor (beta chain) was recorded in a study of blood T cell repertoires in COVID-19. Clones were sequenced by immunoSEQ multiplex PCR, and TCRdb holds only the in-frame ones, with some missing. The sample comprises some 300,000 clones, 80% to 90% of which are singletons, and 10% to 15% rests with the top ten. The table lists this clone with a count of one. CDR3 length: 16 amino acids. The germline CDR1 and CDR2 sequences are SGDLS and YYNGEE. V lost 2 bases to trimming and J lost 7 bases; unmatched junction nucleotides: 8. Sequenced sample: peripheral blood. The gene calls are TRBV9 and TRBJ2-2; 10 bases agree with TRBD1. The sequence was collected from a woman between 70 and 85 years old with COVID-19, enrolled during active disease. CDR3 nucleotide sequence: TGTGCCAGCAGCGTCGCCCGGACAGGGGGGAGCGGGGAGCTGTTTTTT. It specifies CASSVARTGGSGELFF.